The 14 T cell receptor beta chains reported below all come from one sample, sequenced in a study of T cells after yellow fever vaccination. TCRdb reanalysed the 5' RACE reads using MiXCR and keeps one entry per CDR3 protein. The sample contains about 630,000 distinct CDR3 sequences, 12% of which appear only once. Here the sequenced sample was PBMCs, taken on the day of the yellow fever booster vaccination. The receptors come from a man younger than 45 who received the YFV17D yellow fever vaccine.

On this clonotype itself: Given the absence of the conserved phenylalanine or tryptophan at the CDR3 end, a read error is likely. The chain uses TRBV20-1 and TRBJ2-5; the match to TRBD2 covers 11 bases. The CDR3 runs to 14 residues. Germline V gene lookup returns CDR1 DFQATT and CDR2 SNEGSKA (reference sequence). V shed 6 bases, J shed 2 bases, and the junction held 5 bases outside the gene matches. The CDR3 DNA follows: TGCAGTGCCACCGGGACTAGCGGTCAAGAGACCCAGTACATC. It is translated as CSATGTSGQETQYI.

The gene calls are TRBV27 and TRBJ2-7; TRBD1 matches 9 bases. CDR3 length: 15 amino acids. Germline V gene lookup returns CDR1 MNHEY and CDR2 SMNVEV (reference sequence). V lost 3 bases and J lost 6; bases outside the gene matches: 9. In DNA, the CDR3 is TGTGCCAGCAGTTTCTCCGGGACAGGGATCAGCGAGCAGTACTTC. As protein: CASSFSGTGISEQYF.

Only a few counts were recorded for this clonotype. The V call is TRBV5-1, the J call TRBJ1-5; D is uncertain. This CDR3 has 15 residues. V lost 4 bases and J 4 bases, leaving 15 bases between the germline ends. The germline CDR1 and CDR2 sequences are SGHRS and YFSETQ. The CDR3: CASSLSAGRNQPQHF. As DNA, the CDR3 is TGCGCCAGCAGCCTCTCCGCGGGGAGGAATCAGCCCCAGCATTTT. The entire variable domain, with the rest obtained from reference TRBV5-1 and TRBJ1-5, is as follows: KAGVTQTPRYLIKTRGQQVTLSCSPISGHRSVSWYQQTPGQGLQFLFEYFSETQRNKGNFPGRFSGRQFSNSRSEMNVSTLELGDSALYLCASSLSAGRNQPQHFGDGTRLSIL.

In its sample, this clonotype was seen a few times. The chain has TRBV12-3 or TRBV12-4 and TRBJ2-1; 7 bases are a match to TRBD1. V lost 1 base and J lost 9; bases outside the gene matches: 9. This CDR3 is built from 15 residues. The DNA for the CDR3 is TGTGCCAGCAGTTTAGGAGGGGGCGCGACAATTGAGCAGTTCTTC. Translated, it gives CASSLGGGATIEQFF.

The chain carries TRBV7-9 and TRBJ2-7, with TRBD2 matching over 9 bases. The CDR3 extends over 16 amino acids. The germline V gene encodes CDR1 SEHNR and CDR2 FQNEAQ (reference sequence). The trim removed 4 bases at V and 2 bases at J, leaving 9 bases unmatched. In DNA, the CDR3 is TGTGCCAGCAGCTCTGGAGGTAGCGGGAGTCCCTACGAGCAGTACTTC. It yields the protein CASSSGGSGSPYEQYF.

The J gene is TRBJ2-2, the V gene TRBV12-3 or TRBV12-4, with D tentatively TRBD2 (6 bases). V was clipped by 0 bases and J by 6 bases, with 11 bases between them. This CDR3 contains 15 residues. CDR3 sequence: CASSLAGGLAGELFF. For the CDR3, the DNA is TGTGCCAGCAGTTTAGCGGGAGGTTTGGCCGGGGAGCTGTTTTTT.

The chain has TRBV20-1 and TRBJ2-5, with 8 positions matching TRBD2. This CDR3 contains 14 residues. Germline-derived CDR1 and CDR2 are DFQATT and SNEGSKA (reference sequence). V lost 3 bases to trimming and J lost 6 bases; unmatched junction nucleotides: 9. CDR3 coding DNA: TGCAGTGCTAGGGAGAGCGGGAGAATGAAGACCCAGTACTTC. Translating it yields CSARESGRMKTQYF.

There are many counts of this clonotype. V gene TRBV29-1 combines with J gene TRBJ2-7; D uncertain. Germline CDR1 and CDR2: SQVTM and ANQGSEA. The CDR3 spans 14 residues. V was cut by 1 base and J by 1 base, with 11 bases left in between. CDR3 nucleotides: TGCAGCGTTGAAGGAAAGAAACAGTCCTACGAGCAGTACTTC. Amino acids: CSVEGKKQSYEQYF.

This clonotype occurred a few times. The J gene is TRBJ2-5, the V gene TRBV6-5; tentative D call: TRBD1 (5 bases). The V and J ends lost 2 bases and 7 bases respectively, with 5 bases between them. CDR1 MNHEY and CDR2 SVGAGI come from the germline V gene. The CDR3 has 11 amino acids. CDR3 loop: CASSYQGTQYF. CDR3 DNA sequence: TGTGCCAGCAGTTACCAGGGGACCCAGTACTTC.

This clonotype has just a few counts. V and J are TRBV14 and TRBJ2-1; 7 bases match TRBD2. Looked up from germline, CDR1 is SGHDN and CDR2 is FVKESK. Trimming at V came to 1 base and at J to 2 bases, leaving 2 bases not matched to a gene. This CDR3 has 15 amino acids. The CDR3 DNA sequence: TGTGCCAGCAGCCAAGCGCTAGCGGCCTACAATGAGCAGTTCTTC. Translated, it gives CASSQALAAYNEQFF. The whole variable domain, filled in from reference TRBV14 and TRBJ2-1, reads EAGVTQFPSHSVIEKGQTVTLRCDPISGHDNLYWYRRVMGKEIKFLLHFVKESKQDESGMPNNRFLAERTGGTYSTLKVQPAELEDSGVYFCASSQALAAYNEQFFGPGTRLTVL.

The rearrangement links TRBV20-1 to TRBJ1-5, with TRBD1 matching 9 bases. The length of the CDR3 is 13 residues. V was clipped by 6 bases and J by 6 bases; unmatched bases: 6. Germline CDR1 DFQATT, CDR2 SNEGSKA (reference sequence). For the CDR3, the DNA is TGCAGTGCCACTGACAGGGGGAGTCAGCCCCAGCATTTT. This translates into CSATDRGSQPQHF.

The CDR3 DNA reads as TGTGCCAGCAGCCAAGATGCGGAGCGGGAGCAGTACTTC. It codes for CASSQDAEREQYF. The chain is built from TRBV4-2 and TRBJ2-7, with D maybe TRBD2 (5 bases). Germline V gene data show CDR1 as LGHNA and CDR2 as YNFKEQ. This CDR3 has 13 amino acids. Trimming left V 0 bases short and J 7 bases short, with 10 bases between.

This clonotype was found a few times. The genes are TRBV9 and TRBJ2-1, with a weak D call TRBD2 (6 bases). The V end was cut by 4 bases, the J end by 7 bases, with 18 bases between. Germline values: CDR1 SGDLS, CDR2 YYNGEE. The CDR3 runs 15 residues. The CDR3 reads CASSRPGTRKNEQFF. The CDR3 DNA reads as TGTGCCAGCAGCCGACCCGGGACTCGGAAAAATGAGCAGTTCTTC. Looking up the rest from reference TRBV9 and TRBJ2-1 gives the full variable domain: DSGVTQTPKHLITATGQRVTLRCSPRSGDLSVYWYQQSLDQGLQFLIQYYNGEERAKGNILERFSAQQFPDLHSELNLSSLELGDSALYFCASSRPGTRKNEQFFGPGTRLTVL.

With regard to this clonotype: At one end the junction does not follow the germline gene, possibly because of a read error. The rearrangement uses TRBV20-1 and TRBJ2-7, with D uncertain. Germline V gives CDR1 DFQATT, CDR2 SNEGSKA (reference sequence). The CDR3 is 10 amino acids. Here the CDR3 reads CSARVGSLFF. Written as DNA, the CDR3 is TGCAGTGCTAGAGTTGGCAGCCTCTTCTTC.